A single sample gave rise to the 15 T cell receptor beta chains below, sequenced in a study of response to subunit inactivated influenza vaccine. A single record per CDR3 protein comes from TCRdb applying MiXCR to the RT-PCR reads. This table has fewer than 700,000 distinct CDR3 sequences, approximately 12% appearing once. The sample here was PBMCs from blood, taken about 6 weeks after vaccination. These receptors came from a man aged 50 to 59 who received an inactivated influenza vaccine.

This clonotype was seen more than once but under ten times. The rearrangement links TRBV20-1 to TRBJ1-5; D is perhaps TRBD1 (6 bases). Germline V gives CDR1 DFQATT, CDR2 SNEGSKA (reference sequence). The CDR3 has 16 residues. V was cut by 6 bases and J by 0 bases, with 18 bases left in between. The CDR3 DNA reads as TGCAGTGCGGGTAGGGAGACAGGTTATAGCAATCAGCCCCAGCATTTT. Amino acid sequence: CSAGRETGYSNQPQHF.

The J gene is TRBJ2-7, the V gene TRBV10-3; TRBD2 matches at 10 bases. This CDR3 comprises 14 residues. Germline assignment: CDR1 ENHRY and CDR2 SYGVKD. V shed 1 base, J shed 5 bases, and the junction held 2 bases outside the gene matches. This CDR3 reads CAISELGTSDEQYF. CDR3 bases: TGTGCCATCAGTGAGTTGGGGACTAGCGACGAGCAGTACTTC.

The V gene is TRBV6-2 or TRBV6-3, the J gene TRBJ2-7; D ambiguous. The CDR3 has 12 residues. CDR1 and CDR2 (germline): MNHEY, SVGEGT. The germline V and J ends were trimmed by 0 bases and 9 bases, with 9 bases remaining between them. The DNA for the CDR3 is TGTGCCAGCAGTTACTCGATGGGGTGGCAGTACTTC. Translating gives CASSYSMGWQYF.

Only a few counts were recorded for this clonotype. The chain combines TRBV5-5 with TRBJ2-5; D not resolved. The V and J ends lost 0 bases and 10 bases respectively, with 13 bases between them. This CDR3 has 13 amino acids. Germline CDR1 reads SGHKS; CDR2 reads YYEKEE (reference sequence). The CDR3 nucleotides read TGTGCCAGCAGCTTGGGATCAAGAAGGGACCAGTACTTC. This codes for CASSLGSRRDQYF.

This clonotype was observed at least ten times. The chain has TRBV29-1 and TRBJ2-3; TRBD2 matches at 7 bases. The CDR3 consists of 14 residues. V dropped 4 bases and J dropped 1; count of bases not matched to a gene: 5. Germline V gives CDR1 SQVTM, CDR2 ANQGSEA. Here the CDR3 reads CSVGRERGTDTQYF. The DNA of the CDR3 is TGCAGCGTTGGGCGGGAGAGAGGCACAGATACGCAGTATTTT.

The chain couples TRBV4-2 to TRBJ1-1; D call uncertain. Germline CDR1 is LGHNA and CDR2 is YNFKEQ. The CDR3 is 14 residues long. Trimming stripped 4 bases from V and 6 bases from J, with 15 bases between. CDR3 DNA: TGTGCCAGCAGCCGGGTTCGGGGTGACTCTGAAGCTTTCTTT. Protein sequence: CASSRVRGDSEAFF.

This clonotype was picked up a small number of times. The chain links TRBV21-1 to TRBJ2-7; TRBD1, as called in the table, went unchecked against the DNA. TRBV21-1 is a pseudogene locus. The CDR3 totals 16 residues. The CDR3 here is CASSKVPRDSTYEQYF. The CDR3 coding sequence is TGTGCCAGCAGCAAGGTTCCCCGGGACAGTACGTACGAGCAGTACTTC.

The sample holds many counts of this clonotype. The J gene is TRBJ2-5, the V gene TRBV5-5; no reliable D call. Trimming cost V 4 bases and J 1 base, with 5 bases left between them. The CDR3 length is 12 residues. Germline assignment: CDR1 SGHKS and CDR2 YYEKEE (reference sequence). Written as DNA, the CDR3 is TGTGCCAGCAGCCGTACCCAAGAGACCCAGTACTTC. Protein sequence: CASSRTQETQYF.

The chain joins TRBV10-1 to TRBJ2-1, with D possibly matching TRBD2 (6 bases). Trimming removed 9 bases from V and 10 bases from J, with 22 bases in between. The CDR3 extends over 14 amino acids. Per the germline V gene, CDR1 is WNHNN and CDR2 is SYGVQD (reference sequence). The CDR3 is CASCAIRGFGEQFF. Here the CDR3 DNA reads TGCGCCAGTTGTGCCATTCGGGGGTTCGGGGAGCAGTTCTTC.

This clonotype has just a few counts. V and J are TRBV7-2 and TRBJ2-1, with D perhaps given as TRBD1 or TRBD2 (6 bases each). CDR3 length equals 14 residues. Trimming took off 5 bases at V and 7 bases at J, with 15 bases between the two ends. CDR1 is SGHTA and CDR2 is FQGNSA in the germline V gene. CDR3 loop: CASSIWGAKNEQFF. CDR3 bases: TGTGCCAGCAGCATTTGGGGGGCCAAAAATGAGCAGTTCTTC.

This clonotype was seen a handful of times. This sequence joins TRBV10-3 and TRBJ2-3; 12 positions agree with TRBD2. Germline lookup yields CDR1 ENHRY and CDR2 SYGVKD. The length of the CDR3 is 17 residues. Germline trimming cut 6 bases from V and 0 bases from J; bases unmatched to any gene: 7. The CDR3 nucleotides are TGTGCCATCAGGAGGCTTGGACTAGCGGGGAGCACAGATACGCAGTATTTT. Protein product: CAIRRLGLAGSTDTQYF.

For the CDR3, the DNA is TGTGCCAGCAGTTTAGACGGGGGCGGAGGACAGCCCCAGCATTTT. Translated, it gives CASSLDGGGGQPQHF. The chain has TRBV6-5 and TRBJ1-5; possibly TRBD1 for D (6 bases). This CDR3 contains 15 residues. Germline V gives CDR1 MNHEY, CDR2 SVGAGI. Trimming removed 4 bases at V and 7 bases at J, with 17 bases between.

This clonotype was detected ten times or more. This CDR3 reads CASSPLVDTGELFF. CDR3 coding DNA: TGCGCCAGCAGCCCTCTAGTAGACACCGGGGAGCTGTTTTTT. This chain joins TRBV5-1 and TRBJ2-2; D not resolved. The V and J ends lost 4 bases and 3 bases respectively, with 10 bases between them. CDR1 is SGHRS, CDR2 YFSETQ, per germline. CDR3 length equals 14 residues.

V usage is TRBV4-3 and J usage is TRBJ2-1; TRBD2 agrees at 7 bases. V gave up 0 bases and J gave up 2 bases; unmatched junction bases: 4. CDR3 size: 16 residues. Germline V CDR1 and CDR2: LGHNA, YSLEER. The CDR3 protein is CASSQEGAGAYNEQFF. The CDR3, as DNA: TGCGCCAGCAGCCAAGAAGGCGCGGGAGCCTACAATGAGCAGTTCTTC.

This clonotype was found many times. J is TRBJ1-3 and V is TRBV3-1; D ambiguous. There are 18 residues in the CDR3. Germline V lookup: CDR1 LGHDT, CDR2 YNNKEL (reference sequence). V lost 1 base and J lost 2, with 18 bases in between. CDR3 amino acids: CASSQAYGILPPGNTIYF. Here the CDR3 DNA reads TGTGCCAGCAGCCAAGCCTACGGGATCCTACCCCCTGGAAACACCATATATTTT.